This entry features one T cell receptor beta chain sequence. Sequencing was performed with immunoSEQ multiplex PCR; in TCRdb, only in-frame clones are kept and a portion is missing. The repertoire includes some 140,000 clones, around 93% of them detected once, and approximately 2.8% sits in the top ten. V was shortened by 5 bases and J by 0 bases, with 17 bases between the two germline ends. The CDR3 spans 17 residues. The germline V gene has CDR1 KGHSH and CDR2 LQKENI. The data are from a study of T cell responses to AZD1222 COVID-19 vaccine. This chain joins TRBV18 and TRBJ1-5; D gene uncertain. The material was peripheral blood, obtained on day 0 of AZD1222 vaccination. The sequence was collected from an adult in good health. The CDR3 coding sequence is TGTGCCAGCTCATTTTTCCGGGAAGGAGCTAGCAATCAGCCCCAGCATTTT. Its translation: CASSFFREGASNQPQHF.